This is a list of T cell receptor beta chains from one sample in a study of cytomegalovirus exposure and HLA in healthy donors. Sequencing used immunoSEQ multiplex PCR; TCRdb keeps in-frame clones, though not all of them. The sample yields about 160,000 clones, approximately 79% seen once. The material sequenced was PBMCs. Receptor source: a man in his forties or fifties in good health and CMV-seropositive. CDR3s include the opening cysteine and the closing phenylalanine or tryptophan. The D gene is left open where the match is weak. Expanded clones get a size class; other rows say once, few or many, or leave the size out.

J | size | D | V | DNA | CDR3
TRBJ2-1 | - | TRBD1 | TRBV10-3 | TGTGCCATCACCCAGACAGGGAATGGTAATGAGCAGTTCTTC | CAITQTGNGNEQFF
TRBJ2-3 | once | TRBD2 | TRBV19 | TGTGCCAGTAGTATGGATAGCGGGGGGCCCTTTCATGCAGATACGCAGTATTTT | CASSMDSGGPFHADTQYF
TRBJ2-4 | few | - | TRBV30 | TGTGCCTGGACGGCCGTAAGCGGTCGGGGAAACATTCAGTACTTC | CAWTAVSGRGNIQYF
TRBJ2-3 | few | TRBD2 | TRBV7-6 | TGTGCCAGCAGCCCTCCCTGGGCGGGAGCCACAGATACGCAGTATTTT | CASSPPWAGATDTQYF
TRBJ2-4 | few | - | TRBV4-2 | TGTGCCAGCAGCCAAGATTTAGGGGGTCCCAAAAACATTCAGTACTTC | CASSQDLGGPKNIQYF
TRBJ2-1 | - | TRBD2 | TRBV19 | TGTGCCAGTAGTATAGATCGCGGGACTAGCATTGAGCAGTTCTTC | CASSIDRGTSIEQFF
TRBJ1-1 | few | - | TRBV4-1 | TGCGCCAGCAGCCAAGAGGCGGGGAACACTGAAGCTTTCTTT | CASSQEAGNTEAFF
TRBJ1-2 | once | TRBD1 | TRBV6-5 | TGTGCCAGCAGTTACTCGCGGGACAGGGCCTATGGCTACACCTTC | CASSYSRDRAYGYTF
TRBJ1-1 | - | - | TRBV5-4 | TGTGCCAGCAGCTCAGGAGGCGAAGCTTTCTTT | CASSSGGEAFF
TRBJ1-2 | - | - | TRBV7-2 | TGTGCCAGCAGCTTAGGGGAGGGCTACTATGGCTACACCTTC | CASSLGEGYYGYTF
TRBJ1-1 | - | - | TRBV7-2 | TGCGCCAGCAGAGATTTCCCAGGCACTGAAGCTTTCTTT | CASRDFPGTEAFF
TRBJ1-1 | - | - | TRBV9 | TGTGCCAGCAGCTCCCCTCAGGGAGGAGGCACTGAAGCTTTCTTT | CASSSPQGGGTEAFF
TRBJ2-3 | few | TRBD1 | TRBV11-2 | TGTGCCAGCAGCTCCCGGGACAGGGGGATAGATACGCAGTATTTT | CASSSRDRGIDTQYF
TRBJ2-2 | - | TRBD1 | TRBV7-2 | TGTGCCAGCAGTCCGGACAGGGTCACCGGGGAGCTGTTTTTT | CASSPDRVTGELFF
TRBJ2-5 | - | - | TRBV7-9 | TGTGCCAGCAGCCCCCCCCGGTGGGCAGCCCGGCACCAAGAGACCCAGTACTTC | CASSPPRWAARHQETQYF
TRBJ1-5 | - | - | TRBV7-2 | TGTGCCAGCAGCGCAATGCGGGGCCCCAATCAGCCCCAGCATTTT | CASSAMRGPNQPQHF
TRBJ2-1 | - | TRBD1 | TRBV6-5 | TGTGCCAGCAGTTCGTCAGGGGGCAATGAGCAGTTCTTC | CASSSSGGNEQFF
TRBJ2-7 | few | - | TRBV6-1 | TGTGCCAGCAGGATAATACAGGGCCTCTACGAGCAGTACTTC | CASRIIQGLYEQYF
TRBJ1-5 | - | - | TRBV2 | TGTGCCAGCAGCGGGGACAATTTCGGCAATCAGCCCCAGCATTTT | CASSGDNFGNQPQHF
TRBJ2-2 | - | TRBD1 | TRBV5-6 | TGTGCCAGCAGCCCCGGACAGGCGAACACCGGGGAGCTGTTTTTT | CASSPGQANTGELFF
TRBJ2-5 | - | - | TRBV9 | TGTGCCAGCAGCGTAGAAAGGGGGATAGGAACGGAGACCCAGTACTTC | CASSVERGIGTETQYF
TRBJ2-7 | - | TRBD1 | TRBV7-9 | TGTTCCAGCAGCTCCCTGGACAGGTCCCTCGAAAACGAGCAGTACTTC | CSSSSLDRSLENEQYF
TRBJ2-7 | few | TRBD1 | TRBV4-3 | TGCGCCAGCAGCCAAGTTGGGGAAGAGGGGGCCTTCGAGCAGTACTTC | CASSQVGEEGAFEQYF
TRBJ1-1 | - | - | TRBV6-5 | TGTGCCAGCAGTTATTCAAACAGGGAAAACACTGAAGCTTTCTTT | CASSYSNRENTEAFF
TRBJ1-1 | - | - | TRBV4-1 | TGCGCCAGCAGCTTAACTCAGGCGAACACTGAAGCTTTCTTT | CASSLTQANTEAFF
TRBJ1-1 | - | TRBD1 | TRBV5-6 | TGTGCCAGCAGTTACGTAGGACAGGGCTACACTGAAGCTTTCTTT | CASSYVGQGYTEAFF
TRBJ2-1 | - | - | TRBV5-1 | TGCGCCAGCAGTCCTGCGGATCCGAGCTTAGGGGATGAGCAGTTCTTC | CASSPADPSLGDEQFF
TRBJ2-1 | - | TRBD1 | TRBV6-6 | TGTGCCAGCAGTTACCTAAACAGGGGTGGTGAGCAGTTCTTC | CASSYLNRGGEQFF
TRBJ2-1 | - | TRBD1 | TRBV6-6 | TGTGCCAGCATCCTCCGGGACAGGGCATTCAATGAGCAGTTCTTC | CASILRDRAFNEQFF
TRBJ2-4 | - | - | TRBV5-1 | TGCGCCAGCAGCTTGATCGGAGGTATCCTAGCCAAAAACATTCAGTACTTC | CASSLIGGILAKNIQYF
TRBJ2-3 | - | - | TRBV5-1 | TGCGCCAGCAGTCCGGGTCATCCCCCCACAGATACGCAGTATTTT | CASSPGHPPTDTQYF
TRBJ1-5 | - | - | TRBV12-2 | TGTGCAAGTCGCCTGAGAATTAGCAATCAGCCCCAGCATTTT | CASRLRISNQPQHF
TRBJ2-7 | - | TRBD2 | TRBV7-8 | TGTGCCAGCAGCTTAGGGGGAGGGTTCGTGGCCTACGAGCAGTACTTC | CASSLGGGFVAYEQYF
TRBJ1-2 | - | - | TRBV21-1 | TGTGCCAGCAGCCCTAGCCCGGCGGCCTCGTCACTGGGGGGCTATGGCTACACCTTC | CASSPSPAASSLGGYGYTF
TRBJ2-1 | - | - | TRBV6-1 | TGTGCCAGCAGTGAATCGGCTTGGACTGACAATGAGCAGTTCTTC | CASSESAWTDNEQFF
TRBJ2-1 | few | TRBD2 | TRBV5-1 | TGCGCCAGCAGCTTGAGGGCCCTAGCGGCCTCCTACAATGAGCAGTTCTTC | CASSLRALAASYNEQFF
TRBJ2-2 | - | - | TRBV18 | TGTGCCAGCTCACCAAGATCAGACACCGGGGAGCTGTTTTTT | CASSPRSDTGELFF
TRBJ2-1 | few | TRBD2 | TRBV7-8 | TGTGCCAGCAGCAAAGAACTAGCGGGGCGGTTCTTC | CASSKELAGRFF
TRBJ1-4 | - | TRBD1 | TRBV5-6 | TGTGCCAGCAGCCTTGGGGCCGGGACAGCAAATGAAAAACTGTTTTTT | CASSLGAGTANEKLFF
TRBJ2-3 | - | TRBD1 | TRBV5-1 | TGCGCCAGCAGCTTTGGGACAGGGCCAGATACGCAGTATTTT | CASSFGTGPDTQYF
TRBJ1-5 | - | - | TRBV6-6 | TGTGCCAGCACACGGGTTGGGGCCAATCAGCCCCAGCATTTT | CASTRVGANQPQHF
TRBJ1-1 | few | - | TRBV5-6 | TGTGCCAGCAGCCCAGGGTTCTTGAACACTGAAGCTTTCTTT | CASSPGFLNTEAFF
TRBJ2-6 | - | - | TRBV5-1 | TGCGCCAGCAGCCCCCTGGGGCAGGGATACGGGGCCAACGTCCTGACTTTC | CASSPLGQGYGANVLTF
TRBJ2-5 | - | - | TRBV7-8 | TGTGCCAGCAGCTTTGGCAGTCCCGAGACCCAGTACTTC | CASSFGSPETQYF
TRBJ2-5 | few | TRBD1 | TRBV6-5 | TGTGCCAGCAGTGACAGGGGGGAGACCCAGTACTTC | CASSDRGETQYF
TRBJ2-4 | - | TRBD1 | TRBV4-3 | TGCGCCAGCAGCCAAGTGGGGGACAGGGTGACCAAAAACATTCAGTACTTC | CASSQVGDRVTKNIQYF
TRBJ1-4 | - | - | TRBV2 | TGTGCCAGCAGGGAAGGGACTGCCGAAAAACTGTTTTTT | CASREGTAEKLFF
TRBJ1-1 | - | - | TRBV7-9 | TGTGCCAGCAGCCCCGGGACAATAACTGCTTTCTTT | CASSPGTITAFF
TRBJ1-1 | - | - | TRBV4-1 | TGCGCCAGCAGCAAGACAGGTCAGAACACTGAAGCTTTCTTT | CASSKTGQNTEAFF
TRBJ2-7 | - | TRBD1 | TRBV5-4 | TGTGCCAGCAGCGGACAGGGAAGGGACGAGCAGTACTTC | CASSGQGRDEQYF
TRBJ1-2 | - | - | TRBV5-1 | TGCGCCAGCAGCTTGGGGCAGACTAACAACTATGGCTACACCTTC | CASSLGQTNNYGYTF
TRBJ2-7 | few | - | TRBV7-2 | TGTGCCAGCACCATCCCCTCGGGGTACGAGCAGTACTTC | CASTIPSGYEQYF
TRBJ2-3 | - | TRBD2 | TRBV6-4 | TGTGCCAGCAGTGAAAAAGCGGGGTCGCCAGATACGCAGTATTTT | CASSEKAGSPDTQYF
TRBJ2-7 | - | - | TRBV6-5 | TGTGCCAGCAGCGAGAGAGTTCCCCTCTCCTACGAGCAGTACTTC | CASSERVPLSYEQYF
TRBJ2-3 | - | - | TRBV6-1 | TGTGCCAGCAGTCCCCGGACTAAGCCCGCAGATACGCAGTATTTT | CASSPRTKPADTQYF
TRBJ2-7 | - | TRBD2 | TRBV7-6 | TGTGCCAGCAGCTACACTAGCGGGCCCCTCTACGAGCAGTACTTC | CASSYTSGPLYEQYF
TRBJ1-5 | - | - | TRBV7-8 | TGTGCCAGCAGCCGTATACGGGAACAGCCCCAGCATTTT | CASSRIREQPQHF